This T cell receptor beta chain is drawn from a study of cytomegalovirus exposure and HLA in healthy donors. The CDR3 consists of 13 residues. In germline, CDR1 is SGHDT, CDR2 YYEEEE. V was shortened by 2 bases and J by 1 base, with 6 bases between the two germline ends. The study, taken as a whole, reports: Indistinguishable V segments, including TRBV6-2 and TRBV6-3, were excluded. A later analysis showed HLA-associated TCR beta chains outstripping equally common others in clonal expansion.

PCR primers comprised 60 Vbeta and 13 Jbeta primers. Generated by immunoSEQ multiplex PCR, the TCRdb table keeps only in-frame clones and is missing some. The sample has 200,000 or so clones, 65% to 85% seen once. Details on this clone: The antigen remains unidentified.

The V call is TRBV5-6, the J call TRBJ2-5; D might be TRBD2 (6 bases). The sequence derives from a boy aged 2 to 10 in good health and CMV-seronegative. Sequencing was performed on PBMCs. CDR3 sequence (DNA): TGTGCCAGCAGCTTCGGGAGCCAAGAGACCCAGTACTTC. It yields the protein CASSFGSQETQYF. Filled out from reference TRBV5-6 and TRBJ2-5, the complete variable domain reads DAGVTQSPTHLIKTRGQQVTLRCSPKSGHDTVSWYQQALGQGPQFIFQYYEEEERQRGNFPDRFSGHQFPNYSSELNVNALLLGDSALYLCASSFGSQETQYFGPGTRLLVL.